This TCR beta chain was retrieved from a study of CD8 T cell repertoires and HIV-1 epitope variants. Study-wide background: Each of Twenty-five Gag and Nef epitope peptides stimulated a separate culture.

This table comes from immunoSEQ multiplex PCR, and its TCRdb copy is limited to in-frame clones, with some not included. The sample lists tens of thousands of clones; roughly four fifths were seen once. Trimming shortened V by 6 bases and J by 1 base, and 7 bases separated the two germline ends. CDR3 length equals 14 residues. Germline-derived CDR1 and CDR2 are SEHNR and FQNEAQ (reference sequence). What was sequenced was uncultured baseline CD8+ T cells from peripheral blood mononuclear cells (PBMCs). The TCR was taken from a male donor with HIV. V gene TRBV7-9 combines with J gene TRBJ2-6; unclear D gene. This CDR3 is CASSRVSGANVLTF. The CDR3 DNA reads TGTGCCAGCAGTCGGGTGTCTGGGGCCAACGTCCTGACTTTC.